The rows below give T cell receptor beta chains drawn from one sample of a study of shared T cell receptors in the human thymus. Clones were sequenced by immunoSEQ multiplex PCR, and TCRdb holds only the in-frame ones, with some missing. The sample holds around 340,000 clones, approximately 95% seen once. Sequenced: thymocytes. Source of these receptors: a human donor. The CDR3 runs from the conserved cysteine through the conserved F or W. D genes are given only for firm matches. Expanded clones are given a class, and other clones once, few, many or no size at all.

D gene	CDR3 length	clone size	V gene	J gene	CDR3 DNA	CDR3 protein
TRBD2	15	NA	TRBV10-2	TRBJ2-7	TGCGCCAGCATATCCGGACTAGCGGGGGCCTACGAGCAGTACTTC	CASISGLAGAYEQYF
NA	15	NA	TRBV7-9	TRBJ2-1	TGTGCCAGCAGCTTCCCGGACAGATCCTACAATGAGCAGTTCTTC	CASSFPDRSYNEQFF
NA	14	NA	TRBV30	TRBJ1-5	TGTGCCTGGAGCCCCGGGACACTTAATCAGCCCCAGCATTTT	CAWSPGTLNQPQHF
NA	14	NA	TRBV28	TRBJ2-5	TGTGCCAGCAGGTCTACTAGGGGGCAAGAGACCCAGTACTTC	CASRSTRGQETQYF
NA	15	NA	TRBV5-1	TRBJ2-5	TGCGCCAGCAGCTCAGGCGGGGGCAGAGAAGAGACCCAGTACTTC	CASSSGGGREETQYF
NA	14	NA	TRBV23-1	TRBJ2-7	TGCGCCAGCAGCGGCCGCCGGAACCGATACGAGCAGTACTTC	CASSGRRNRYEQYF
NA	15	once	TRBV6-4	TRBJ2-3	TGTGCCAGCAGGCTGGAGACCACTAGCACAGATACGCAGTATTTT	CASRLETTSTDTQYF
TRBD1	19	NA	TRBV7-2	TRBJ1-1	TGTGCCAGCAGCTTTCCCCAAACCGACAGGGGGGAAGTGGACACTGAAGCTTTCTTT	CASSFPQTDRGEVDTEAFF
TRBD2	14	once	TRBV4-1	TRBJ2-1	TGCGCCAGCAGCCTCTCCCCTAGCGGGGGGGAGCAGTTCTTC	CASSLSPSGGEQFF
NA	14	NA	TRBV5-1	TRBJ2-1	TGCGCCAGCAGCTCTGCGGGACAAATCAATGAGCAGTTCTTC	CASSSAGQINEQFF
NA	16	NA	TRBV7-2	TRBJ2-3	TGTGCCAGCAGCTTAGAGTTTGTGGGACGCACAGATACGCAGTATTTT	CASSLEFVGRTDTQYF
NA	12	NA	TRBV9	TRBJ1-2	TGTGCCAGCAGCGCCCCCACCGGTGGCTACACCTTC	CASSAPTGGYTF
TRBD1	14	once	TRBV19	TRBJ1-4	TGTGCCAGCCGGAACAGGGGGGCGGATGAAAAACTGTTTTTT	CASRNRGADEKLFF
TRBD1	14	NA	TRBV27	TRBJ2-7	TGTGCCAGCAGTTCGAGGGGGCTCACCTACGAGCAGTACTTC	CASSSRGLTYEQYF
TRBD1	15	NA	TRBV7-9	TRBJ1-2	TGTGCCAGCAGCCGGGGACAGGGACATGACTATGGCTACACCTTC	CASSRGQGHDYGYTF
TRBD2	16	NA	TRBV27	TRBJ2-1	TGTGCCAGCAGTTTGGAGACTAGCGGCAGTTACAATGAGCAGTTCTTC	CASSLETSGSYNEQFF
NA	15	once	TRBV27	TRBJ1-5	TGTGCCAGCAGACCCAGGCCCCTTAGCAATCAGCCCCAGCATTTT	CASRPRPLSNQPQHF
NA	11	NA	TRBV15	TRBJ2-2	TGTGCCACCCCGGGGAAGTGGGAGCTGTTTTTT	CATPGKWELFF
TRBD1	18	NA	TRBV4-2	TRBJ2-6	TGTGCCAGCACGTATCGGGACAGGGCGAGTGGGGGGGCCAACGTCCTGACTTTC	CASTYRDRASGGANVLTF
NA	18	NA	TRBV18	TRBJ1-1	TGTGCCAGCTCCCACGGACGGCCTCCCCTTCTCATGAACACTGAAGCTTTCTTT	CASSHGRPPLLMNTEAFF
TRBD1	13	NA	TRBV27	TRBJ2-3	TGTGCCAGCAGTGGGAAACAGGGGAATACGCAGTATTTT	CASSGKQGNTQYF
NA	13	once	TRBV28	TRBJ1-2	TGTGCCAGCAGTTTAAATGGGGGCCAAGGCTACACCTTC	CASSLNGGQGYTF
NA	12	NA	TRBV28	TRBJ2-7	TGTGCCAGCAGTTTATGGGCTAGCGAGCAGTACTTC	CASSLWASEQYF
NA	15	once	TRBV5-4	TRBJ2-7	TGTGCCAGCAGCTTATATCGGCTAGCGTTCCGGGAGCAGTACTTC	CASSLYRLAFREQYF
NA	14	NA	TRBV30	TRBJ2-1	TGTGCCTGGAGTACGGGGCGGCGGAACAATGAGCAGTTCTTC	CAWSTGRRNNEQFF
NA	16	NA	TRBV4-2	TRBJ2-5	TGTGCCAGCAGCCAAGATGGGGGTACGGGGGATGAGACCCAGTACTTC	CASSQDGGTGDETQYF
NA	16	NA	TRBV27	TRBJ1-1	TGTGCCAGCAGTTTATCGGGGTCAGGAGTGGAAAGGGAAGCTTTCTTT	CASSLSGSGVEREAFF
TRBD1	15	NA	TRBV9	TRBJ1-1	TGTGCCAGCAGCGTGAACAGGGGACCGAACACTGAAGCTTTCTTT	CASSVNRGPNTEAFF
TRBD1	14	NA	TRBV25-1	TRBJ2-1	TGTGCCAGCAGTGATCCTTACAGGGGCGGCGAGCAGTTCTTC	CASSDPYRGGEQFF
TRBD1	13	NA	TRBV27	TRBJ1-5	TGTGCCAGCAGTTTACGGGACAGCCAGCCCCAGCATTTT	CASSLRDSQPQHF
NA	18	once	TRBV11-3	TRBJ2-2	TGTGCCAGCAGCTTAGTGGTACAGCGACACGGAAACACCGGGGAGCTGTTTTTT	CASSLVVQRHGNTGELFF
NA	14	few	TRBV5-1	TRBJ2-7	TGCGCCAGCAGCTTTGAGACAGCCTTCTACGAGCAGTACTTC	CASSFETAFYEQYF
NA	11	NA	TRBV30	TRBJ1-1	TGTGCCTGGAATCGGCACACTGAAGCTTTCTTT	CAWNRHTEAFF
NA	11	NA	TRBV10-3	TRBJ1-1	TGTGCCATCAGTGACAACACTGAAGCTTTCTTT	CAISDNTEAFF
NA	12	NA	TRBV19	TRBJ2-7	TGTGCCAGTAGTAGCGAACCCTACGAGCAGTACTTC	CASSSEPYEQYF
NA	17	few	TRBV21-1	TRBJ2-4	TGTGCCAGCAGCAAAGGAATAACAGTAGTTCCCAAAAACATTCAGTACTTC	CASSKGITVVPKNIQYF
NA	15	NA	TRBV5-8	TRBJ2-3	TGTGCCAGCAGCTTGTGTCTGCGTGGAATTGCTACGCAGTATTTT	CASSLCLRGIATQYF
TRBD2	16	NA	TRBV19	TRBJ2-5	TGTGCCAGTAGTTTGGGACTAGCGAGCCAGGGAGAGACCCAGTACTTC	CASSLGLASQGETQYF
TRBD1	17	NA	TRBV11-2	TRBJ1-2	TGTGCCAGCAGCTTTTTCCACCCCCGGGACAGGGAGAATGGCTACACCTTC	CASSFFHPRDRENGYTF
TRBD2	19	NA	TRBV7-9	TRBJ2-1	TGTGCCAGCAGCACTCCTAGGGGGAGTAGCGGGAGAGAAAGGAATGAGCAGTTCTTC	CASSTPRGSSGRERNEQFF
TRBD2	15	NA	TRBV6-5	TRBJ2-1	TGTGCCAGCAGTTACCTAGCGGCCTCCTACAATGAGCAGTTCTTC	CASSYLAASYNEQFF
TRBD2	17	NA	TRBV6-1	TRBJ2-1	TGTGCCAGCAGTGAAGATGGGGCTAGCGGGAAGGGGAATGAGCAGTTCTTC	CASSEDGASGKGNEQFF
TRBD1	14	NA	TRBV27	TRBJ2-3	TGTGCCAGCACCGTGGACAGGGCCACAGATACGCAGTATTTT	CASTVDRATDTQYF
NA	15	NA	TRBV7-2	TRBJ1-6	TGTGCCAGCAGCCCCTCGACGAGGTGTAATTCACCCCTCCACTTT	CASSPSTRCNSPLHF
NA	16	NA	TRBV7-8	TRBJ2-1	TGTGCCAGCAGCTTAGAGGTGGCGGGACCTTACAATGAGCAGTTCTTC	CASSLEVAGPYNEQFF
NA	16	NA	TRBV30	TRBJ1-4	TGTGCCTGGAGTGTAAAAGTTCCGGGGGAGAATGAAAAACTGTTTTTT	CAWSVKVPGENEKLFF
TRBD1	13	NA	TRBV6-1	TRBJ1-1	TGTGCCATCGTGGACAGGGAGAACACTGAAGCTTTCTTT	CAIVDRENTEAFF
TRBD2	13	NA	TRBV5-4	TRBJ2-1	TGTGCCAGCAGATTAGCGGGAGCACGGGAGCAGTTCTTC	CASRLAGAREQFF
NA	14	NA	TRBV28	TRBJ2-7	TGTGCCAGCAGTGCGGCCAGGGCAGCCTACGAGCAGTACTTC	CASSAARAAYEQYF
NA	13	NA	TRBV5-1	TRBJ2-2	TGCGCCAGCAGCCGAGGGTACACCGGGGAGCTGTTTTTT	CASSRGYTGELFF
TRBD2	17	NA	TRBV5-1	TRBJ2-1	TGCGCCAGCAGCTTGGAAGCTAGCGGGAGCTCCTACAATGAGCAGTTCTTC	CASSLEASGSSYNEQFF
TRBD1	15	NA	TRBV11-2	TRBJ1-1	TGTGCCAGCAGCTCGGACAGGGTTGGGTACACTGAAGCTTTCTTT	CASSSDRVGYTEAFF
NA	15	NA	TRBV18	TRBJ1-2	TGTGCCAGCTCACCAGACGGCCGCCCAAACGGCGGCTACACCTTC	CASSPDGRPNGGYTF
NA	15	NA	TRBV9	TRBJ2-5	TGTGCCAGCAGCGCCGAAGGTGGCCACCAAGAGACCCAGTACTTC	CASSAEGGHQETQYF
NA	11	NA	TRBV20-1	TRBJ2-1	TGCAGTGCGAATCCCTGGAATGAGCAGTTCTTC	CSANPWNEQFF
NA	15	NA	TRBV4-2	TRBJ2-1	TGTGCCAGCAGCCAAGAGAACGGGGCGGGCAATGAGCAGTTCTTC	CASSQENGAGNEQFF
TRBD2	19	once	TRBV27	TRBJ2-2	TGTGCCAGCAGTTTATCACGGCGATGGCGGGAGGCGGGCACCGGGGAGCTGTTTTTT	CASSLSRRWREAGTGELFF
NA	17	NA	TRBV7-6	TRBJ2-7	TGTGCCAGCAGCGCACAGCAGGATTGTGACCTTACCTACGAGCAGTACTTC	CASSAQQDCDLTYEQYF
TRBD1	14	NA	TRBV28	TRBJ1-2	TGTGCCAGCAGTTTATTATCGGACAGGGTGGGCTACACCTTC	CASSLLSDRVGYTF